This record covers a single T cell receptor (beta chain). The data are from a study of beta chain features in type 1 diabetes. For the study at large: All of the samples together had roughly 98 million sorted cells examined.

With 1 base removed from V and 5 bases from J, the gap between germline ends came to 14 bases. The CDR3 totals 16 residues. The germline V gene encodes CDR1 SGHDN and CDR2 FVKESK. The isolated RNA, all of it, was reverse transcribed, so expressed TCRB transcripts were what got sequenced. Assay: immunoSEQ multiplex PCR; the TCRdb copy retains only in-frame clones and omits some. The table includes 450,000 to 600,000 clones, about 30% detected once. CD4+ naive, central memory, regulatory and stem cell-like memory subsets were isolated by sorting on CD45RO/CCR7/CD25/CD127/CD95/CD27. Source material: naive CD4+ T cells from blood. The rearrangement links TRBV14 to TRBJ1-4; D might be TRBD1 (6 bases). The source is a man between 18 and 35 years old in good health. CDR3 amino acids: CASSQGRTALNEKLFF. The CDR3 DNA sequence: TGTGCCAGCAGCCAAGGCCGGACAGCCCTGAATGAAAAACTGTTTTTT.